Below, 5 T cell receptor beta chains from the same sample are listed, as sequenced in a study of molecular identifiers for immune sequencing clone quantification. TCRdb independently ran MiXCR on the PCR reads; one entry per CDR3 protein. The sample records more than 70,000 distinct CDR3 sequences, 21% being singletons. Input material: naive CD8+ T cells from blood, with Jurkat cell RNA spiked in. Documented subset: FACS-sorted CD8+CD4-CCR7+CD45RA+ naive T cells. These receptor sequences come from a human donor in good health. Some libraries in this study had Jurkat cell RNA spiked in.

At least ten counts were recorded for this clonotype. The V call is TRBV7-2, the J call TRBJ2-1; possibly TRBD2 for D (5 bases). V lost 2 bases and J lost 7, with 6 bases in between. Looked up from germline, CDR1 is SGHTA and CDR2 is FQGNSA. CDR3 length equals 12 residues. The CDR3, as DNA: TGTGCCAGCAGCTTACTAGCTAATGAGCAGTTCTTC. The encoded protein is CASSLLANEQFF.

This clonotype has at least ten counts. The chain recombines TRBV6-2 or TRBV6-3 with TRBJ2-7; D might be TRBD2 (6 bases). V was shortened by 5 bases and J by 7 bases, with 24 bases between the two germline ends. Germline CDR1 is MNHEY and CDR2 is SVGEGT. The CDR3 sequence is 16 residues long. The DNA for the CDR3 is TGTGCCAGCAGTACCCAGGACGGAGGTAGCGGAGGGGAGCAGTACTTC. This translates into CASSTQDGGSGGEQYF.

In its sample, this clonotype was seen many times. This chain connects TRBV4-3 to TRBJ2-6; D might be TRBD2 (5 bases). The length of the CDR3 is 16 residues. Germline values: CDR1 LGHNA, CDR2 YSLEER. Trimming pared 0 bases from V and 2 bases from J, leaving 8 bases between. Here the CDR3 DNA reads TGCGCCAGCAGCCAAGAGCCCGGGGCTGGGGCCAACGTCCTGACTTTC. The encoded protein is CASSQEPGAGANVLTF.

V and J are TRBV9 and TRBJ2-5; D is undetermined. The CDR3 has 13 residues. The germline V gene has CDR1 SGDLS and CDR2 YYNGEE. V was pared by 3 bases and J by 5 bases, with 11 bases between. The CDR3 sequence is CASSDDLEETQYF. CDR3 in DNA: TGTGCCAGCAGCGACGACCTGGAGGAGACCCAGTACTTC.

Ten or more counts support this clonotype. The chain carries TRBV27 and TRBJ2-1; 12 bases are shared with TRBD2. V shed 4 bases and J 1 base; nucleotides not matched to a gene: 8. This CDR3 is 18 amino acids long. CDR1 and CDR2 from the germline V gene are MNHEY and SMNVEV (reference sequence). As DNA, the CDR3 is TGTGCCAGCAGTTATGCTAGCGGGAGGGCCGGGTCCTACAATGAGCAGTTCTTC. Translating gives CASSYASGRAGSYNEQFF.